This TCR beta chain was profiled in a study of T cell changes during pregnancy in multiple sclerosis. This clone was seen a single time. TCRdb's table, derived via immunoSEQ multiplex PCR, lists solely in-frame clones and lacks some. The table includes around 72,000 clones, 90% to 95% detected once. Germline CDR1 reads MGHRA; CDR2 reads YSYEKL. Trimming took 6 bases from V and 2 from J, leaving 14 bases between them. The length of the CDR3 is 14 residues. The sequence was collected from a female donor in good health, enrolled as a control in a pregnancy study. The starting material was peripheral blood, obtained in the third trimester of pregnancy. This chain links TRBV4-1 with TRBJ2-7, with D possibly matching TRBD2 (6 bases). The CDR3 spells CASSSIGLTYEQYF. CDR3 in DNA: TGCGCCAGCAGTTCTATCGGACTAACCTACGAGCAGTACTTC.